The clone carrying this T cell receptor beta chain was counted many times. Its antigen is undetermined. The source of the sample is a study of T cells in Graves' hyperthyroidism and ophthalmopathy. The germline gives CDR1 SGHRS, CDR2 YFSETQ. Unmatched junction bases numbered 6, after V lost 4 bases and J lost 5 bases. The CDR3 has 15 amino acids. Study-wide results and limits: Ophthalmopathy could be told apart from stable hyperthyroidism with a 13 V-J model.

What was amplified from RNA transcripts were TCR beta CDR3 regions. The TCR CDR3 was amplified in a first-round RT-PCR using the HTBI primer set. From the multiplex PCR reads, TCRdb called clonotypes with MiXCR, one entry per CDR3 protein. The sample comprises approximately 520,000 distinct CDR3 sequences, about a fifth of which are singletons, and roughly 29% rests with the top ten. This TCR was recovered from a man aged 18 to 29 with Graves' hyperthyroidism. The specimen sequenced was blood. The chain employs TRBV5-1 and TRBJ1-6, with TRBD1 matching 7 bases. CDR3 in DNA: TGCGCCAGCAGCCCAGGGACAGCTAATAATTCACCCCTCCACTTT. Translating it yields CASSPGTANNSPLHF.